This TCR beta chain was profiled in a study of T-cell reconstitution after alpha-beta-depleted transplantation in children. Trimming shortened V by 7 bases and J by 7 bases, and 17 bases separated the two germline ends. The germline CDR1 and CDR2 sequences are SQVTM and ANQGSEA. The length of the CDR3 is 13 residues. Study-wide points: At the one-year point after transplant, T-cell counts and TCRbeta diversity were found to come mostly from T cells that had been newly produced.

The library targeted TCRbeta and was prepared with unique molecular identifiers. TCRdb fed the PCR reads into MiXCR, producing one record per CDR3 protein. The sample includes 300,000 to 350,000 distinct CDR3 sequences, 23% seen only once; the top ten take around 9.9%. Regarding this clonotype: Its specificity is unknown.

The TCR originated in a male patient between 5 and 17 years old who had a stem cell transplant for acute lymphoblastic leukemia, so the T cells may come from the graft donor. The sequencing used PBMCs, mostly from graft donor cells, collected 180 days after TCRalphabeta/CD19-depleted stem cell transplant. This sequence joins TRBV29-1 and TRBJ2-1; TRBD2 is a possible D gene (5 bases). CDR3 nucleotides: TGCAGCGGACGCCTAGCCACTTCAAATGAGCAGTTCTTC. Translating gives CSGRLATSNEQFF.